This entry concerns a single TCR beta chain. This entry belongs to a study of blood T cell repertoires in COVID-19. Study background: The United States, Italy and Spain were the sources of the acute and convalescent COVID-19 samples. From T cells, B-cell-depleted T cells, or PBMCs came the material, which was cDNA or gDNA.

In the source study's methods: Amplification of reference gene primers was used by the study to estimate nucleated cell counts. Here immunoSEQ multiplex PCR was the method, and the copy in TCRdb shows in-frame clones only, minus some. V, J and clone size were drawn from that table, and D and trimming were deduced from the DNA. The table lists approximately 210,000 clones, roughly 80% of them singletons. The CDR3 covers 12 residues. Germline lookup yields CDR1 SQVTM and CDR2 ANQGSEA. V shed 7 bases and J shed 8 bases, with 17 bases lying between them. The sequencing input was peripheral blood. This TCR came from a human donor in a cohort sampled during active COVID-19. The chain joins TRBV29-1 to TRBJ1-2; the D gene is possibly TRBD1 (6 bases). This chain's CDR3 is CSALAGANGYTF. DNA of the CDR3: TGCAGCGCTTTGGCGGGGGCGAACGGCTACACCTTC.